This note documents a single T cell receptor beta chain sequence. As yet, its antigen is unknown. Profiled with immunoSEQ multiplex PCR; TCRdb holds only in-frame clones, not every one. The table has some 45,000 clones, roughly four fifths seen once. The data are from a study of radiotherapy plus CTLA-4 blockade in lung cancer. Study information: Of the patients, around 17% showed objective responses and more than 30% attained disease control.

Whole-study findings and limits: Researchers report tumor-derived TCR clones expanding in blood after radiotherapy plus ipilimumab. Early shifts in blood T cell clones, with interferon-beta, reportedly predicted response best.

Germline CDR1 reads SGDLS; CDR2 reads YYNGEE. Trimming took 3 bases from V and 6 from J, leaving 9 bases between them. The CDR3 is 13 amino acids. The V call is TRBV9, the J call TRBJ2-2; no definite D call. The source of this sequence is a human donor with non-small cell lung cancer who had stable disease on radiotherapy plus ipilimumab. Specimen: peripheral blood, collected from a patient treated with radiotherapy plus ipilimumab. The CDR3 DNA sequence: TGTGCCAGCAGCGCGGTGGGTGCCGGGGAGCTGTTTTTT. Encoded protein: CASSAVGAGELFF.